This T cell receptor (beta chain) stems from a study of T cells in Graves' hyperthyroidism and ophthalmopathy. At least ten counts were recorded for this clonotype. Amplification yielded TCR beta CDR3 regions, with RNA transcripts as the source. HTBI primers were the set used in a first-round RT-PCR of the TCR CDR3. TCRdb called the multiplex PCR reads again in MiXCR, with one record for every CDR3 protein. Seen here are approximately 480,000 distinct CDR3 sequences, around 21% observed once, and the top ten hold roughly 29%. Sequencing used blood. This TCR came from a young man with Graves' hyperthyroidism.

CDR3 loop: CATSDFTGTGANVLTF. The CDR3 bases are TGTGCCACCAGTGATTTTACAGGGACCGGGGCCAACGTCCTGACTTTC. J is TRBJ2-6 and V is TRBV24-1; possible D gene TRBD1, 6 bases. Germline CDR1 is KGHDR and CDR2 is SFDVKD. The CDR3 length is 16 residues. V was trimmed by 1 base and J by 4 bases, leaving 10 bases between them.